This TCR beta chain comes out of a study of T cells after yellow fever vaccination. 5'RACE template switching added a universal primer site and UMIs to TCR cDNA. TCRdb re-called the 5' RACE reads through MiXCR, storing one row per CDR3 protein. This sample has hundreds of thousands of distinct CDR3 sequences, with roughly a fifth found just once. Germline CDR1 is DFQATT and CDR2 is SNEGSKA (reference sequence). Trimming cost V 6 bases and J 4 bases; bases outside gene matches: 9. The CDR3 is 15 residues long. This clonotype was counted at least ten times. This TCR was recovered from a man under 40 who received the YFV17D yellow fever vaccine. Sample: PBMCs, taken 15 days after the yellow fever booster vaccination. The chain recombines TRBV20-1 with TRBJ1-2; 12 nucleotides align to TRBD1. This chain's CDR3 is CSATPGQGASYGYTF. The CDR3 bases are TGCAGTGCAACACCGGGACAGGGGGCATCCTATGGCTACACCTTC.